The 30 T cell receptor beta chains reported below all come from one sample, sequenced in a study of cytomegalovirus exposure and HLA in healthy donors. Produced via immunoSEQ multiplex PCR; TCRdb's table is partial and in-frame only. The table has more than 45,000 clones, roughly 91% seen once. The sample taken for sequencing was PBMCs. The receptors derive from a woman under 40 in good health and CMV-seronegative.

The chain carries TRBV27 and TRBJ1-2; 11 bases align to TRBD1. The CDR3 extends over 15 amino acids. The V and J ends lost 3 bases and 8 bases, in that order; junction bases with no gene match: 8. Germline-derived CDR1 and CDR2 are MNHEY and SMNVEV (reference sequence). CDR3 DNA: TGTGCCAGCAGTTTCCTAGGACAGGGGGCTTCAGGCTACACCTTC. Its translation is CASSFLGQGASGYTF.

The CDR3 sequence is CASSVDSGIADTQYF. The CDR3 nucleotides are TGTGCCAGCAGCGTAGATAGCGGGATTGCAGATACGCAGTATTTT. J is TRBJ2-3 and V is TRBV9, with 8 bases lining up with TRBD2. V shed 0 bases, J shed 4 bases, and the junction held 4 bases outside the gene matches. The CDR3 is 15 amino acids. CDR1 and CDR2 from the germline V gene are SGDLS and YYNGEE. The full variable domain, completed using reference TRBV9 and TRBJ2-3, is DSGVTQTPKHLITATGQRVTLRCSPRSGDLSVYWYQQSLDQGLQFLIQYYNGEERAKGNILERFSAQQFPDLHSELNLSSLELGDSALYFCASSVDSGIADTQYFGPGTRLTVL.

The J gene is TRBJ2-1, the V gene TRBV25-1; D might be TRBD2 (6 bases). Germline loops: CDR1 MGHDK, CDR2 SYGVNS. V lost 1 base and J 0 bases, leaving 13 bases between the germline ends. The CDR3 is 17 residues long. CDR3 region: CASSESGGTTSYNEQFF. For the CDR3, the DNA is TGTGCCAGCAGTGAATCGGGCGGGACCACCTCCTACAATGAGCAGTTCTTC.

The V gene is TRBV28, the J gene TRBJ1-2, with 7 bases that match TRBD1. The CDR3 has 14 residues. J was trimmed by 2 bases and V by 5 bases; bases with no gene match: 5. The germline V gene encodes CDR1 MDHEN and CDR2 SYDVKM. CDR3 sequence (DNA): TGTGCCAGCAGTATGACAGGGTGGAACTATGGCTACACCTTC. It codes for CASSMTGWNYGYTF.

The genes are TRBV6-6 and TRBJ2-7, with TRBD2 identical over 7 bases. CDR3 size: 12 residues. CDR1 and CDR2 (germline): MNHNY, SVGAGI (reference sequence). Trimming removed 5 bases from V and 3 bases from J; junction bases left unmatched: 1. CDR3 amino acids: CASSPSGYEQYF. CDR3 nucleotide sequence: TGTGCCAGCAGTCCTAGCGGCTACGAGCAGTACTTC.

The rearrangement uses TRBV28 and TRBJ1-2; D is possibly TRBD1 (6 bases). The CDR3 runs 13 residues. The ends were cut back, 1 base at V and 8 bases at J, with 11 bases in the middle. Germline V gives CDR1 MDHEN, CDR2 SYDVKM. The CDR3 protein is CASSLLGGEGYTF. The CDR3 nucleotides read TGTGCCAGCAGTTTATTAGGGGGGGAGGGCTACACCTTC.

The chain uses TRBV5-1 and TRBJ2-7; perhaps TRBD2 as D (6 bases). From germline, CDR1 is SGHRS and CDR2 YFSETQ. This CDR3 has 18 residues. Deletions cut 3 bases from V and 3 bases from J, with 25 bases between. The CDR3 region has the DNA TGCGCCAGCAGCTCCCCTCCAGGCCCTCCGGAGGGCGTCTACGAGCAGTACTTC. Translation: CASSSPPGPPEGVYEQYF.

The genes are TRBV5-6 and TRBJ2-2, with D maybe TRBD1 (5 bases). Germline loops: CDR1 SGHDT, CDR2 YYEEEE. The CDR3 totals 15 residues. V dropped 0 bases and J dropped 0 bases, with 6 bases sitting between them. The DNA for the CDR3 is TGTGCCAGCAGCTTGGGGGGCACGAACACCGGGGAGCTGTTTTTT. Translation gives CASSLGGTNTGELFF.

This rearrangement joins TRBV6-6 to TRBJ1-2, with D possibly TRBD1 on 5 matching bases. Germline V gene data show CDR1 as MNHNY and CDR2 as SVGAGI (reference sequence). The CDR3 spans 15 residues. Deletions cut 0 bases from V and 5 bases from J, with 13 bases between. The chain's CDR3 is CASSYSKQGAYGYTF. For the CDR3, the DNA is TGTGCCAGCAGTTACTCTAAACAAGGGGCGTATGGCTACACCTTC.

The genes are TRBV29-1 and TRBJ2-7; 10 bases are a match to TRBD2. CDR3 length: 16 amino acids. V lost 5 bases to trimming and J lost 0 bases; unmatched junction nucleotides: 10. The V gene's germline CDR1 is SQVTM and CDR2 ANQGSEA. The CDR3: CSVSKSSGSFSYEQYF. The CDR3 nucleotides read TGCAGCGTTTCTAAGTCTAGCGGGAGTTTCTCCTACGAGCAGTACTTC.

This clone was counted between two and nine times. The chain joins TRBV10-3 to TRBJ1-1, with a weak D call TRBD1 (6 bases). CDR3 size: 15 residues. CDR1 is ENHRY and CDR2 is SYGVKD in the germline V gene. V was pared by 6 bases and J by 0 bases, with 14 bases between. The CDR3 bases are TGTGCCATCAGGGCGGACAGTAATATGAACACTGAAGCTTTCTTT. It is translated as CAIRADSNMNTEAFF.

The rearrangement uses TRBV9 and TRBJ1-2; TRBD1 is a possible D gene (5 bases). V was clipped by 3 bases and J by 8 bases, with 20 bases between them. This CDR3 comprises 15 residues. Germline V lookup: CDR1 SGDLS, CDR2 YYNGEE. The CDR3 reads CASSGEPLSWGGYTF. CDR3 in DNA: TGTGCCAGCAGCGGTGAGCCCCTCTCCTGGGGCGGCTACACCTTC.

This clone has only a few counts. For the CDR3, the DNA is TGTGCCAGCACAACACCACTAGCGGGAATGGGTAATGAGCAGTTCTTC. Its protein product is CASTTPLAGMGNEQFF. The chain has TRBV7-8 and TRBJ2-1; 10 bases match TRBD2. The CDR3 has 16 residues. Germline V gene data show CDR1 as SGHVS and CDR2 as FQNEAQ. V gave up 7 bases and J gave up 7 bases; unmatched junction bases: 13.

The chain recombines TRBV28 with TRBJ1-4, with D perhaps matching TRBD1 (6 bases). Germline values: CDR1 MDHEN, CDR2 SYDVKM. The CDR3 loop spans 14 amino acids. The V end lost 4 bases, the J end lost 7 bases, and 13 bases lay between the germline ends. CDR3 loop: CASSSGRGREKLFF. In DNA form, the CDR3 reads TGTGCCAGCAGTTCAGGCAGGGGTCGTGAAAAACTGTTTTTT.

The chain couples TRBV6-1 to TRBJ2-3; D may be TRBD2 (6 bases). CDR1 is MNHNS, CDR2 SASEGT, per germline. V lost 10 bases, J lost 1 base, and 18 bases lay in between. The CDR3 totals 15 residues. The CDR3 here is CATRFGGQGTDTQYF. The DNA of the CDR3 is TGTGCCACCCGATTCGGGGGTCAGGGCACAGATACGCAGTATTTT.

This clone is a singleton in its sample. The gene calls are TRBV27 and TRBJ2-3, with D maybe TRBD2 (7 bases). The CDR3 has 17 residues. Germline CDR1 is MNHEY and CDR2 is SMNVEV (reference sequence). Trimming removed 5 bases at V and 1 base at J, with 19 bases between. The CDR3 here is CASSLRPAGAGTDTQYF. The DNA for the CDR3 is TGTGCCAGCAGTCTCCGCCCGGCGGGGGCCGGCACAGATACGCAGTATTTT.

In nucleotides, the CDR3 is TGTGCCAGCAGTGTCTCAGGGTGGACAGATACGCAGTATTTT. This translates into CASSVSGWTDTQYF. This chain uses TRBV2 with TRBJ2-3, with TRBD1 as a possible D gene (5 bases). Germline V gives CDR1 SNHLY, CDR2 FYNNEI. Deletions cut 4 bases from V and 3 bases from J, with 11 bases between. The CDR3 contains 14 residues.

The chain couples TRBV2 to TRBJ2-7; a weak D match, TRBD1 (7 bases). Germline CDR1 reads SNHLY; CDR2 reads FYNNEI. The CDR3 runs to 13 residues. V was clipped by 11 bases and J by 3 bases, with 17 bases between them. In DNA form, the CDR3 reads TGTGCCGACGGGACTGGGACAGACTACGAGCAGTACTTC. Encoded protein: CADGTGTDYEQYF.

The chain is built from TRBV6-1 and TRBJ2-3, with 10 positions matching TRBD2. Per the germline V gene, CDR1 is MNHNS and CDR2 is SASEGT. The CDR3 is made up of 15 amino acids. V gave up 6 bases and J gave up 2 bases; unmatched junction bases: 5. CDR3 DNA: TGTGCCAGCAGCCTAGGACTAGCGGCCACAGATACGCAGTATTTT. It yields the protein CASSLGLAATDTQYF.

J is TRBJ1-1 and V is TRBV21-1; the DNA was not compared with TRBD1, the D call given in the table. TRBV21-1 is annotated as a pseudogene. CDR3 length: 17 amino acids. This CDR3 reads CASSKAGTGGMGTEAFF. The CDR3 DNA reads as TGTGCCAGCAGCAAAGCCGGGACAGGGGGGATGGGCACTGAAGCTTTCTTT.

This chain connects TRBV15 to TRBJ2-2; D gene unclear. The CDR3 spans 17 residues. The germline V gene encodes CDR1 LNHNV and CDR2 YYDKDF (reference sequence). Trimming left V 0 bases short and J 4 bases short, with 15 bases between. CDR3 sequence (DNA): TGTGCCACCAGCAGAGAGGCCAGCCTACCGGGCACCGGGGAGCTGTTTTTT. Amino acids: CATSREASLPGTGELFF.

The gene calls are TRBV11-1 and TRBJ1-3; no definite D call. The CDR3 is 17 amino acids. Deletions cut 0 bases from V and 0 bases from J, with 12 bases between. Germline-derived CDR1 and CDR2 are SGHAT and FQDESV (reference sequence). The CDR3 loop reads CASSLATTEASGNTIYF. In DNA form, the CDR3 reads TGTGCCAGCAGCTTAGCTACGACTGAGGCCTCTGGAAACACCATATATTTT.

In DNA form, the CDR3 reads TGTGCCTGGAGGACTAGCACAGATACGCAGTATTTT. Translation gives CAWRTSTDTQYF. The V and J genes are TRBV30 and TRBJ2-3; D call uncertain. Germline CDR1 GTSNPN, CDR2 SVGIG (reference sequence). The CDR3 runs to 12 residues. The V gene lost 3 bases and the J gene lost 0 bases, with 4 bases spanning the gap.

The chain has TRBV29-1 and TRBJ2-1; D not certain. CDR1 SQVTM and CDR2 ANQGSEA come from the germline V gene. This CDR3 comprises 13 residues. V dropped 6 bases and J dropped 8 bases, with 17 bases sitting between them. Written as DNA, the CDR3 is TGCAGCGTCGGGTTCGTCCCTGGCGATGAGCAGTTCTTC. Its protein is CSVGFVPGDEQFF.

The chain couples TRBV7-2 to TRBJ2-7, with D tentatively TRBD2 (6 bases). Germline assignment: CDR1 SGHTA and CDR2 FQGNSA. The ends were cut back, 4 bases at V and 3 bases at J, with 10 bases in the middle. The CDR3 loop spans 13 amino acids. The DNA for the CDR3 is TGTGCCAGCAGCTCGGGACTTAGCTACGAGCAGTACTTC. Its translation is CASSSGLSYEQYF.

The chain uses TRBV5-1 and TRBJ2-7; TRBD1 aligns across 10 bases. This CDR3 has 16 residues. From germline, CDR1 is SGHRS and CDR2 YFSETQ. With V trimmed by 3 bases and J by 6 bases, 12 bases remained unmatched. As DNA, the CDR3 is TGCGCCAGCAGCTCGGGTACGGGGACAGGGGTTAGCGAGCAGTACTTC. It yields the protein CASSSGTGTGVSEQYF.

The CDR3 loop reads CAWRLAGDTQYF. CDR3 in DNA: TGTGCCTGGAGACTAGCGGGAGATACGCAGTATTTT. The chain uses TRBV30 and TRBJ2-3; 9 positions agree with TRBD2. The CDR3 extends over 12 amino acids. Germline V gene data show CDR1 as GTSNPN and CDR2 as SVGIG (reference sequence). With V trimmed by 3 bases and J by 5 bases, 0 bases remained unmatched.

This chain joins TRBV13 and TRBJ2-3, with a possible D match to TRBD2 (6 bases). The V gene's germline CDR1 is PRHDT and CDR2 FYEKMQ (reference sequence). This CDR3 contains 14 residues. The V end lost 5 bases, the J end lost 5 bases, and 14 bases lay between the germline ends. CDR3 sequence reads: CASSKTSTVDTQYF. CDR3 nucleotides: TGTGCCAGCAGCAAGACTAGTACGGTAGATACGCAGTATTTT.

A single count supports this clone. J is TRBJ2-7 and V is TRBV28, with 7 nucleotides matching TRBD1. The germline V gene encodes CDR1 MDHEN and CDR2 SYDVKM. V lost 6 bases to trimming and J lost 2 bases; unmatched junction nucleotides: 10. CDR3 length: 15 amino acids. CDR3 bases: TGTGCCAGCAGACACCCGACAGGGACCCCCTACGAGCAGTACTTC. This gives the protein CASRHPTGTPYEQYF.

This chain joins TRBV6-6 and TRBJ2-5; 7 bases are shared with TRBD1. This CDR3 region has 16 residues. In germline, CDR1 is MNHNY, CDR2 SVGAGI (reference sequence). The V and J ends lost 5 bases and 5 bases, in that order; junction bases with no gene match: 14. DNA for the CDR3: TGTGCCAGCAGTCACCCTAGTGGCAGGGGGATGGAGACCCAGTACTTC. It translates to CASSHPSGRGMETQYF.